These 16 T cell receptor beta chains originate from one sample sequenced in a study of beta chain features in type 1 diabetes. Expressed TCRB transcripts were sequenced because the isolated RNA had all been reverse transcribed beforehand. Method: immunoSEQ multiplex PCR; TCRdb's copy keeps in-frame clones and lacks some. Of about 620,000 clones listed, about a sixth are singletons. Sequencing was performed on naive CD4+ T cells from blood. The receptor set was obtained from a man between 18 and 35 years old in good health.

This clone appeared a few times. The chain couples TRBV5-6 to TRBJ1-2; TRBD1 matches 7 bases. V lost 5 bases, J lost 4 bases, and 14 bases stayed unmatched. Germline loops: CDR1 SGHDT, CDR2 YYEEEE. This CDR3 is 16 amino acids long. CDR3 DNA sequence: TGTGCCAGCAGGTTTTTTGCGACAGGGACCTTCTATGGCTACACCTTC. It yields the protein CASRFFATGTFYGYTF.

This clone was observed a handful of times. Other DNA sequences in this specimen translate into the identical CDR3. CDR3 region: CASSEYGGNTEAFF. The DNA for the CDR3 is TGTGCCAGCAGTGAATATGGCGGGAACACTGAAGCTTTCTTT. The gene calls are TRBV25-1 and TRBJ1-1; unclear D gene. The germline V gene has CDR1 MGHDK and CDR2 SYGVNS. The CDR3 loop spans 14 amino acids. The V end lost 0 bases, the J end lost 1 base, and 6 bases lay between the germline ends.

This clone was counted a few times. CDR3 sequence reads: CAISEYREPGELFF. The CDR3 DNA is TGTGCCATCAGTGAATACAGGGAGCCCGGGGAGCTGTTTTTT. The chain combines TRBV10-3 with TRBJ2-2, with D possibly TRBD1 on 6 matching bases. Germline V lookup: CDR1 ENHRY, CDR2 SYGVKD. V was cut by 3 bases and J by 6 bases, with 11 bases left in between. This CDR3 is 14 amino acids long.

The chain is built from TRBV5-8 and TRBJ2-4; 9 bases line up with TRBD1. Germline lookup yields CDR1 SGHTS and CDR2 YDEGEE. This CDR3 has 14 amino acids. The J segment lost 7 bases and the V segment lost 2 bases, leaving 4 bases of the junction unmatched. The CDR3 sequence: CASSLDDRGNIQYF. For the CDR3, the DNA is TGTGCCAGCAGCTTAGACGACAGGGGGAACATTCAGTACTTC.

Here the CDR3 DNA reads TGTGCCAGCAGCCAAGGGGGGACGGTCGTGTATCAGCCCCAGCATTTT. Its translation: CASSQGGTVVYQPQHF. J is TRBJ1-5 and V is TRBV4-2; D perhaps matches TRBD1 (5 bases). Trimming removed 1 base from V and 5 bases from J, with 15 bases in between. The CDR3 runs 16 residues. Germline lookup yields CDR1 LGHNA and CDR2 YNFKEQ.

The rearrangement links TRBV11-2 to TRBJ2-3; the match to TRBD2 covers 8 bases. The CDR3 covers 14 residues. The V segment lost 3 bases and the J segment 2 bases; nucleotides outside the gene matches: 1. Germline V gene data show CDR1 as SGHAT and CDR2 as FQNNGV. This CDR3 is CASSLTSATDTQYF. CDR3 in DNA: TGTGCCAGCAGCTTGACTAGCGCCACAGATACGCAGTATTTT. The variable domain in full, completed from reference TRBV11-2 and TRBJ2-3, reads EAGVAQSPRYKIIEKRQSVAFWCNPISGHATLYWYQQILGQGPKLLIQFQNNGVVDDSQLPKDRFSAERLKGVDSTLKIQPAKLEDSAVYLCASSLTSATDTQYFGPGTRLTVL.

This chain connects TRBV6-5 to TRBJ2-7; possibly TRBD1 for D (6 bases). Germline CDR1 is MNHEY and CDR2 is SVGAGI. The CDR3 has 14 amino acids. With 7 bases removed from V and 0 bases from J, the gap between germline ends came to 13 bases. The CDR3 here is CASNRVSSSYEQYF. The CDR3 DNA follows: TGTGCCAGCAACAGGGTGAGCAGCTCCTACGAGCAGTACTTC.

Only a few counts were recorded for this clone. The chain joins TRBV6-4 to TRBJ2-1; D is possibly TRBD1 or TRBD2 (5 bases each). Germline V gives CDR1 MRHNA, CDR2 SNTAGT. This CDR3 has 12 residues. V was cut by 9 bases and J by 4 bases, with 10 bases left in between. In DNA, the CDR3 is TGTGCCAGACCGGGACCGTACAATGAGCAGTTCTTC. It yields the protein CARPGPYNEQFF.

V is TRBV7-9 and J is TRBJ2-5, with 12 nucleotides matching TRBD1. This CDR3 region has 18 residues. The V segment lost 1 base and the J segment 5 bases; nucleotides outside the gene matches: 11. Germline V gene data show CDR1 as SEHNR and CDR2 as FQNEAQ (reference sequence). The CDR3 protein is CASSLGRLGQGASETQYF. Here the CDR3 DNA reads TGTGCCAGCAGCTTAGGGCGACTGGGACAGGGGGCATCGGAGACCCAGTACTTC.

The chain combines TRBV11-2 with TRBJ2-7; 14 nucleotides match TRBD2. V gave up 5 bases and J gave up 3 bases; unmatched junction bases: 9. The CDR3 extends over 17 amino acids. Germline-derived CDR1 and CDR2 are SGHAT and FQNNGV. The CDR3 sequence: CASSRGTSGRYVYEQYF. The CDR3 nucleotides are TGTGCCAGCAGCCGAGGGACTAGCGGGAGATACGTCTACGAGCAGTACTTC. The complete variable domain, with remaining parts taken from reference TRBV11-2 and TRBJ2-7, reads EAGVAQSPRYKIIEKRQSVAFWCNPISGHATLYWYQQILGQGPKLLIQFQNNGVVDDSQLPKDRFSAERLKGVDSTLKIQPAKLEDSAVYLCASSRGTSGRYVYEQYFGPGTRLTVT.

This clone was picked up a small number of times. The chain employs TRBV6-5 and TRBJ1-4; the D gene is possibly TRBD1 (5 bases). This CDR3 is built from 14 residues. V lost 6 bases, J lost 2 bases, and 10 bases lay in between. Germline CDR1 MNHEY, CDR2 SVGAGI. The CDR3 region has the DNA TGTGCCAGCAGAGAGGGGTCTACTAATGAAAAACTGTTTTTT. Translated, it gives CASREGSTNEKLFF.

This clone turned up a few times. The chain uses TRBV7-2 and TRBJ2-7; no reliable D call. Germline lookup yields CDR1 SGHTA and CDR2 FQGNSA. This CDR3 is 14 amino acids long. V was shortened by 4 bases and J by 0 bases, with 10 bases between the two germline ends. CDR3 bases: TGTGCCAGCAGCTCCACAATGAGCTCCTACGAGCAGTACTTC. This codes for CASSSTMSSYEQYF.

CDR3: CASLEGRIYNEQFF. As DNA, the CDR3 is TGTGCCAGCCTGGAGGGCCGCATTTACAATGAGCAGTTCTTC. The V call is TRBV28, the J call TRBJ2-1; maybe TRBD2 (6 bases). Germline lookup yields CDR1 MDHEN and CDR2 SYDVKM. V lost 8 bases to trimming and J lost 4 bases, with 15 bases between them. The CDR3 is 14 residues long.

This clone was observed a handful of times. V and J are TRBV7-2 and TRBJ2-7, with TRBD2 matching 10 bases. Germline CDR1 SGHTA, CDR2 FQGNSA. The trim removed 2 bases at V and 4 bases at J, leaving 14 bases unmatched. This CDR3 is built from 18 residues. CDR3 residues: CASSLHGVLAGGGYEQYF. The CDR3, as DNA: TGTGCCAGCAGCTTACATGGGGTGTTAGCGGGAGGAGGGTACGAGCAGTACTTC.

This clone was counted a few times. V gene TRBV7-2 combines with J gene TRBJ2-1; maybe TRBD1 (5 bases). V lost 3 bases, J lost 8 bases, and 8 bases lay in between. CDR1 and CDR2 from the germline V gene are SGHTA and FQGNSA. The CDR3 runs to 12 residues. The CDR3 DNA reads TGTGCCAGCAGCTTTCAGGGCCATGAGCAGTTCTTC. Translating it yields CASSFQGHEQFF.

In its sample, this clone was seen a few times. This sequence joins TRBV6-1 and TRBJ2-3; possible D gene TRBD2, 5 bases. The ends were cut back, 6 bases at V and 0 bases at J, with 10 bases in the middle. Germline V gene data show CDR1 as MNHNS and CDR2 as SASEGT. CDR3 length: 14 amino acids. CDR3 DNA sequence: TGTGCCAGCAGACGAGCGGTTAGCACAGATACGCAGTATTTT. Residues: CASRRAVSTDTQYF.